Below are 23 T cell receptor beta chains sequenced from a single sample in a study of T cell responses to AZD1222 COVID-19 vaccine (dated by TCRdb to 2020 to 2023). To prepare the library, the immunoSEQ multiplex PCR assay was applied. TCRdb took over this immuneACCESS table, retaining in-frame rearrangements with V and J assigned. Such tables are incomplete; in checked studies, under half of the missing clones stem from an unresolved V gene, and the remainder is unexplained. The sample profile shows some 150,000 clones; approximately 93% of them were found once. The ten most abundant clones make up more than 0.7% of the sample. According to the study, the label for this sample's time point signals: baseline before first vaccination. The treatment or condition label of this sample denotes: meningococcal conjugate vaccine given as trial control. The sequences come from peripheral blood, collected on day 0 of MenACWY control vaccination. The receptors originated from an adult in good health.

The chain employs TRBV6-6 and TRBJ1-5; D might be TRBD1 (6 bases). The germline V gene has CDR1 MNHNY and CDR2 SVGAGI (reference sequence). This CDR3 contains 17 residues. V was trimmed by 5 bases and J by 6 bases, leaving 23 bases between them. The DNA of the CDR3 is TGTGCCAGCAGTCGCCGCCCGTCCGGGACAAAGTTTCAGCCCCAGCATTTT. Translating it yields CASSRRPSGTKFQPQHF.

This rearrangement joins TRBV5-1 to TRBJ2-5; no clear D. V dropped 4 bases and J dropped 5 bases, with 15 bases sitting between them. From germline, CDR1 is SGHRS and CDR2 YFSETQ. The CDR3 length is 14 residues. DNA for the CDR3: TGCGCCAGCAGCCAACTGACAAAATCGGAGACCCAGTACTTC. This encodes CASSQLTKSETQYF.

The chain joins TRBV6-5 to TRBJ1-1, with D unclear. V shed 0 bases and J shed 1 base, with 6 bases lying between them. The germline CDR1 and CDR2 sequences are MNHEY and SVGAGI. CDR3 size: 14 residues. CDR3 region: CASSYSWQNTEAFF. Here the CDR3 DNA reads TGTGCCAGCAGTTACTCGTGGCAGAACACTGAAGCTTTCTTT.

This sequence joins TRBV7-2 and TRBJ2-6, with 7 bases identical to TRBD2. J gave up 0 bases and V 2 bases, and 1 base lay outside the gene matches. The CDR3 extends over 16 amino acids. The V gene's germline CDR1 is SGHTA and CDR2 FQGNSA. The DNA for the CDR3 is TGTGCCAGCAGCTTAACGGGAGGCTCTGGGGCCAACGTCCTGACTTTC. It specifies CASSLTGGSGANVLTF.

J is TRBJ2-3 and V is TRBV15, with 8 bases fitting TRBD1. There are 20 residues in the CDR3. Trimming removed 0 bases from V and 0 bases from J; junction bases left unmatched: 14. The germline V gene encodes CDR1 LNHNV and CDR2 YYDKDF (reference sequence). CDR3 region: CATSRDGRLPDRESTDTQYF. In DNA, the CDR3 is TGTGCCACCAGCAGAGATGGTAGGCTTCCGGACAGGGAGAGCACAGATACGCAGTATTTT.

The chain carries TRBV19 and TRBJ1-5; D remains ambiguous. Germline V gene data show CDR1 as LNHDA and CDR2 as SQIVND (reference sequence). The CDR3 length is 12 residues. Deletions cut 5 bases from V and 9 bases from J, with 11 bases between. The DNA for the CDR3 is TGTGCCAGTAGTTCGCAAGTGGGGCCCCAGCATTTT. This codes for CASSSQVGPQHF.

The V gene is TRBV24-1, the J gene TRBJ1-5; no clear D gene. Germline V gene data show CDR1 as KGHDR and CDR2 as SFDVKD. This CDR3 contains 14 residues. V gave up 1 base and J gave up 4 bases, with 7 bases separating them. The CDR3 sequence: CATSDFPSNQPQHF. In DNA, the CDR3 is TGTGCCACCAGTGATTTCCCGTCTAATCAGCCCCAGCATTTT.

The rearrangement uses TRBV2 and TRBJ1-1; D perhaps matches TRBD1 (5 bases). The germline gives CDR1 SNHLY, CDR2 FYNNEI. V lost 0 bases and J 5 bases, leaving 13 bases between the germline ends. The CDR3 is made up of 15 amino acids. CDR3 protein: CASSEALGVMTEAFF. CDR3 nucleotides: TGTGCCAGCAGTGAAGCGCTGGGGGTAATGACTGAAGCTTTCTTT.

The rearrangement joins TRBV7-9 to TRBJ1-3; D remains ambiguous. Trimming stripped 1 base from V and 4 bases from J, with 11 bases between. Germline CDR1 SEHNR, CDR2 FQNEAQ (reference sequence). This CDR3 is 15 amino acids long. The CDR3 reads CASSLVPGVGNTIYF. CDR3 bases: TGTGCCAGCAGCTTAGTCCCGGGAGTGGGAAACACCATATATTTT.

The chain employs TRBV24-1 and TRBJ1-5; 9 bases are shared with TRBD1. The CDR3 extends over 16 amino acids. J gave up 1 base and V 4 bases, and 4 bases lay outside the gene matches. Germline assignment: CDR1 KGHDR and CDR2 SFDVKD. The CDR3 nucleotides read TGTGCCACCAGTGACCCGGACAGGGGAAGCAATCAGCCCCAGCATTTT. Translated: CATSDPDRGSNQPQHF.

The chain joins TRBV18 to TRBJ2-7; D could derive from TRBD1 or TRBD2 (6 bases each). The V and J ends lost 1 base and 0 bases respectively, with 13 bases between them. This CDR3 spans 16 amino acids. CDR1 KGHSH and CDR2 LQKENI come from the germline V gene. CDR3 region: CASSPRSGAFSYEQYF. For the CDR3, the DNA is TGTGCCAGCTCACCACGTTCGGGGGCATTCTCCTACGAGCAGTACTTC.

The gene calls are TRBV12-3 or TRBV12-4 and TRBJ1-1; possibly TRBD1 for D (5 bases). Trimming left V 5 bases short and J 1 base short, with 8 bases between. The CDR3 totals 13 residues. CDR3 loop: CASSHTGNTEAFF. DNA of the CDR3: TGTGCCAGCAGTCATACAGGGAACACTGAAGCTTTCTTT.

V and J are TRBV28 and TRBJ1-1; TRBD1 aligns across 7 bases. V was clipped by 6 bases and J by 0 bases; unmatched bases: 4. Germline CDR1 reads MDHEN; CDR2 reads SYDVKM. The CDR3 totals 14 residues. The CDR3 sequence: CASSSGQLNTEAFF. The CDR3 nucleotides read TGTGCCAGCAGCTCGGGACAGCTGAACACTGAAGCTTTCTTT.

This clone came up once. The rearrangement links TRBV7-8 to TRBJ1-5, with a weak D call TRBD1 (6 bases). CDR3 length equals 13 residues. The germline V gene has CDR1 SGHVS and CDR2 FQNEAQ. Trimming shortened V by 1 base and J by 11 bases, and 12 bases separated the two germline ends. CDR3 loop: CASSLDREGTQHF. Here the CDR3 DNA reads TGTGCCAGCAGCTTAGACAGGGAGGGGACCCAGCATTTT.

The rearrangement joins TRBV27 to TRBJ2-3, with 10 nucleotides matching TRBD2. Germline CDR1 is MNHEY and CDR2 is SMNVEV (reference sequence). This CDR3 has 12 residues. V shed 4 bases, J shed 8 bases, and the junction held 0 bases outside the gene matches. The CDR3 bases are TGTGCCAGCAGTTCTAGCGGGGGTACGCAGTATTTT. Translated, it gives CASSSSGGTQYF.

The chain carries TRBV20-1 and TRBJ1-1; D ambiguous. The CDR3 is 14 residues long. The V and J ends lost 3 bases and 0 bases respectively, with 11 bases between them. Germline values: CDR1 DFQATT, CDR2 SNEGSKA (reference sequence). The CDR3 loop is CSASVALMNTEAFF. DNA for the CDR3: TGCAGTGCTAGTGTGGCGCTCATGAACACTGAAGCTTTCTTT.

This clone was found a few times. This chain uses TRBV15 with TRBJ2-2; D is tentatively TRBD1 or TRBD2 (5 bases each). Germline loops: CDR1 LNHNV, CDR2 YYDKDF (reference sequence). The germline V and J ends were trimmed by 1 base and 6 bases, with 18 bases remaining between them. There are 17 residues in the CDR3. DNA for the CDR3: TGTGCCACCAGCAGAGCCCTCATGGGGGAAAATCCCGGGGAGCTGTTTTTT. Protein sequence: CATSRALMGENPGELFF.

The chain combines TRBV5-1 with TRBJ1-1; 8 bases are shared with TRBD1. V lost 7 bases to trimming and J lost 7 bases; unmatched junction nucleotides: 12. Per germline, CDR1 SGHRS and CDR2 YFSETQ. This CDR3 contains 14 residues. CDR3 in DNA: TGCGCCAGCCGAGACAGGGGCCTTATGGATGAAGCTTTCTTT. It codes for CASRDRGLMDEAFF. The full variable domain, with the rest looked up from reference TRBV5-1 and TRBJ1-1, is KAGVTQTPRYLIKTRGQQVTLSCSPISGHRSVSWYQQTPGQGLQFLFEYFSETQRNKGNFPGRFSGRQFSNSRSEMNVSTLELGDSALYLCASRDRGLMDEAFFGQGTRLTVV.

V is TRBV5-4 and J is TRBJ2-1; D may be TRBD2 (5 bases). The V gene lost 4 bases and the J gene lost 0 bases, with 11 bases spanning the gap. This CDR3 has 15 residues. CDR1 and CDR2 from the germline V gene are SGHNT and YYREEE (reference sequence). The CDR3 DNA is TGTGCCAGCAGCCCTAGGCGGGCCTCCTACAATGAGCAGTTCTTC. Protein product: CASSPRRASYNEQFF. The full variable domain, completed using reference TRBV5-4 and TRBJ2-1, is ETGVTQSPTHLIKTRGQQVTLRCSSQSGHNTVSWYQQALGQGPQFIFQYYREEENGRGNFPPRFSGLQFPNYSSELNVNALELDDSALYLCASSPRRASYNEQFFGPGTRLTVL.

This rearrangement joins TRBV28 to TRBJ2-3; D remains unclear. The CDR3 length is 11 residues. Germline CDR1 is MDHEN and CDR2 is SYDVKM. V lost 7 bases and J 7 bases, leaving 9 bases between the germline ends. CDR3 in amino acids: CASTLGNTQYF. For the CDR3, the DNA is TGTGCCAGCACCCTGGGAAATACGCAGTATTTT.

This rearrangement joins TRBV30 to TRBJ1-2, with D uncertain. Trimming shortened V by 1 base and J by 4 bases, and 7 bases separated the two germline ends. The CDR3 runs to 12 residues. Germline-derived CDR1 and CDR2 are GTSNPN and SVGIG (reference sequence). DNA for the CDR3: TGTGCCTGGAGTGCGGGCCCCTATGGCTACACCTTC. Protein sequence: CAWSAGPYGYTF.

The CDR3: CASSPKQGGVAFF. The CDR3 nucleotides read TGTGCCAGCTCACCGAAGCAGGGTGGGGTGGCTTTCTTT. The chain joins TRBV18 to TRBJ1-1; possible D gene TRBD1, 5 bases. CDR1 is KGHSH and CDR2 is LQKENI in the germline V gene. CDR3 length: 13 residues. V lost 3 bases to trimming and J lost 11 bases, with 16 bases between them.

The chain uses TRBV6-2 or TRBV6-3 and TRBJ1-5, with D tentatively TRBD1 (5 bases). Germline V gene data show CDR1 as MNHEY and CDR2 as SVGEGT. V shed 6 bases and J shed 1 base, with 10 bases lying between them. The CDR3 spans 14 residues. The CDR3 spells CASSGGGSNQPQHF. CDR3 DNA sequence: TGTGCCAGCAGCGGGGGAGGGAGCAATCAGCCCCAGCATTTT.